This TCR beta chain comes out of a study of cytomegalovirus exposure and HLA in healthy donors. With 60 Vbeta and 13 Jbeta primers, the PCR was carried out. Original handling: Per a later analysis, the number of unique TCR beta chains was about 78 million, of which around 10 million were shared. The protocol was immunoSEQ multiplex PCR, while the TCRdb copy is restricted to in-frame clones and leaves out a portion. V, J and clone size reflect that table, while D and trimming were determined from the DNA. There are some 85,000 clones in the sample; roughly three quarters occur only once, and around 2.8% lies in the top ten. Note on this clone: Its cognate antigen is unknown.

Germline V gene sequence: CDR1 MGHRA, CDR2 YSYEKL. V was pared by 3 bases and J by 4 bases, with 15 bases of the junction left unmatched. The CDR3 runs to 18 residues. Overall study findings and caveats: Reportedly, HLA-A and HLA-B alleles of most subjects were accurately predicted from TCR beta.

This chain joins TRBV4-1 and TRBJ2-3; 8 bases align to TRBD2. The sequencing sample was made of PBMCs. The receptor's source is a man aged 40-49 years in good health and CMV-seronegative. The CDR3 bases are TGCGCCAGCAGCCATGGGCCTGTGCCTGGGACTAGAGCAGATACGCAGTATTTT. The encoded protein is CASSHGPVPGTRADTQYF.